Following are 23 T cell receptor beta chains from one sample sequenced in a study of vaccination effects on CD4 cells after COVID-19. Data came from immunoSEQ multiplex PCR; TCRdb stores just in-frame clones and leaves some out. The profile shows 25,000 to 35,000 clones, more than 60% of them singletons. Antigen specificity for these receptors is unknown. Prior to sequencing, the ViraFEST assay stimulated PBMC with viral peptide pools, which expanded the antigen-specific CD4+ T cells. The authors isolated CD4+ T cells after about 10 days of culture. Absence of prior SARS-CoV-2 infection characterized the vaccine recipients, who showed negative nucleocapsid antibodies. The material sequenced was CD4+ T cells from PBMCs cultured with SARS-CoV-2 spike peptides, taken before COVID-19 vaccination. These receptors came from a human donor who received a COVID-19 vaccine.

This clone was found a few times. The genes are TRBV18 and TRBJ2-2, with D possibly being TRBD2 (6 bases). With 4 bases removed from V and 5 bases from J, the gap between germline ends came to 8 bases. This CDR3 has 13 amino acids. In germline, CDR1 is KGHSH, CDR2 LQKENI. The CDR3 DNA is TGTGCCAGCTCACGCGGGGAGACCGGGGAGCTGTTTTTT. Translating it yields CASSRGETGELFF.

The chain employs TRBV18 and TRBJ2-3, with TRBD2 matching over 14 bases. There are 18 residues in the CDR3. V gave up 2 bases and J gave up 2 bases; unmatched junction bases: 6. Per germline, CDR1 KGHSH and CDR2 LQKENI. Here the CDR3 DNA reads TGTGCCAGCTCACCAGTTGGACTAGCGGGGGGTCCCACAGATACGCAGTATTTT. Residues: CASSPVGLAGGPTDTQYF.

This sequence joins TRBV30 and TRBJ2-7; D remains unclear. Between the trimmed V and J ends, which lost 2 bases and 4 bases, there was a span of 9 bases. Germline V gene sequence: CDR1 GTSNPN, CDR2 SVGIG (reference sequence). The CDR3 consists of 12 residues. As DNA, the CDR3 is TGTGCCTGGAGTCAAACCACGTACGAGCAGTACTTC. This translates into CAWSQTTYEQYF.

This clone has only a few counts. The chain combines TRBV29-1 with TRBJ1-1; tentatively, D is TRBD1 (5 bases). The CDR3 sequence is 15 residues long. Trimming stripped 2 bases from V and 7 bases from J, with 20 bases between. CDR1 is SQVTM and CDR2 is ANQGSEA in the germline V gene. CDR3 nucleotides: TGCAGCGTTGAAAGGTATGCGGGACCCTGGGATGAAGCTTTCTTT. It encodes CSVERYAGPWDEAFF.

V is TRBV6-4 and J is TRBJ2-2, with D unclear. Trimming shortened V by 6 bases and J by 5 bases, and 10 bases separated the two germline ends. The germline CDR1 and CDR2 sequences are MRHNA and SNTAGT. CDR3 size: 13 residues. In DNA, the CDR3 is TGTGCCAGCAGCTCTCTGGCGACCGGGGAGCTGTTTTTT. As protein: CASSSLATGELFF.

The gene calls are TRBV7-2 and TRBJ2-3; a weak D match, TRBD1 (7 bases). Germline V gene lookup returns CDR1 SGHTA and CDR2 FQGNSA. The CDR3 covers 18 residues. V lost 1 base and J lost 0, with 17 bases in between. DNA for the CDR3: TGTGCCAGCAGCTTAGGGGGGGCAGGGGGAAAGAGCACAGATACGCAGTATTTT. Translation: CASSLGGAGGKSTDTQYF.

The V and J genes are TRBV18 and TRBJ2-3; the D gene is possibly TRBD1 (6 bases). Trimming removed 3 bases from V and 6 bases from J, with 13 bases in between. The CDR3 consists of 14 residues. Germline CDR1 and CDR2: KGHSH and LQKENI. In DNA form, the CDR3 reads TGTGCCAGCTCACCCGACAGGAACCTGGATACGCAGTATTTT. This translates into CASSPDRNLDTQYF. Variable domain in full (rest from reference TRBV18 and TRBJ2-3): NAGVMQNPRHLVRRRGQEARLRCSPMKGHSHVYWYRQLPEEGLKFMVYLQKENIIDESGMPKERFSAEFPKEGPSILRIQQVVRGDSAAYFCASSPDRNLDTQYFGPGTRLTVL.

This chain connects TRBV2 to TRBJ1-5, with 8 bases fitting TRBD1. Germline V CDR1 and CDR2: SNHLY, FYNNEI. Trimming removed 3 bases from V and 4 bases from J; junction bases left unmatched: 5. This CDR3 has 15 amino acids. The CDR3 coding sequence is TGTGCCAGCAGTGACCAGGGGGCGCAGAATCAGCCCCAGCATTTT. Translated, it gives CASSDQGAQNQPQHF.

The chain couples TRBV6-5 to TRBJ1-4; D not resolved. V was shortened by 6 bases and J by 10 bases, with 18 bases between the two germline ends. The germline gives CDR1 MNHEY, CDR2 SVGAGI. The CDR3 contains 14 residues. This CDR3 is CASSLGSSMGKLFF. Here the CDR3 DNA reads TGTGCCAGCAGCCTAGGGAGTTCTATGGGAAAACTGTTTTTT.

This clone qualifies as medium-sized. The chain recombines TRBV12-3 or TRBV12-4 with TRBJ1-3, with D perhaps matching TRBD1 (5 bases). Between the trimmed V and J ends, which lost 11 bases and 2 bases, there was a span of 10 bases. This CDR3 contains 12 residues. The CDR3 nucleotides read TGTGCCGGGCGGGGGGCTGGAAACACCATATATTTT. Translating it yields CAGRGAGNTIYF.

The rearrangement uses TRBV9 and TRBJ2-2; 9 nucleotides line up with TRBD1. Germline values: CDR1 SGDLS, CDR2 YYNGEE. The CDR3 length is 16 residues. V was clipped by 3 bases and J by 5 bases; unmatched bases: 8. This CDR3 reads CASSALTGGSTGELFF. The CDR3 bases are TGTGCCAGCAGCGCGCTAACAGGGGGCTCGACCGGGGAGCTGTTTTTT.

The chain uses TRBV6-2 or TRBV6-3 and TRBJ2-3; the match to TRBD2 covers 7 bases. V lost 6 bases to trimming and J lost 0 bases; unmatched junction nucleotides: 9. Looked up from germline, CDR1 is MNHEY and CDR2 is SVGEGT. The CDR3 runs to 16 residues. DNA of the CDR3: TGTGCCAGCAGCCCTTGGGAGGGTGGGAGCACAGATACGCAGTATTTT. This gives the protein CASSPWEGGSTDTQYF.

This clone was seen only a few times. The chain couples TRBV9 to TRBJ1-3, with D possibly being TRBD1 (6 bases). The V and J ends lost 0 bases and 4 bases respectively, with 8 bases between them. There are 14 residues in the CDR3. Germline-derived CDR1 and CDR2 are SGDLS and YYNGEE. The CDR3 protein is CASSVAGAGNTIYF. Here the CDR3 DNA reads TGTGCCAGCAGCGTAGCAGGGGCCGGAAACACCATATATTTT.

The chain recombines TRBV6-6 with TRBJ2-2, with D possibly matching TRBD1 (7 bases). Per germline, CDR1 MNHNY and CDR2 SVGAGI (reference sequence). Trimming shortened V by 5 bases and J by 4 bases, and 17 bases separated the two germline ends. The CDR3 consists of 16 residues. The DNA for the CDR3 is TGTGCCAGCAGTGGGGGGACAGTCCCCGGCACCGGGGAGCTGTTTTTT. Protein: CASSGGTVPGTGELFF.

The chain joins TRBV4-1 to TRBJ1-1; the D gene is possibly TRBD1 (5 bases). The CDR3 spans 14 residues. The V and J ends lost 6 bases and 4 bases respectively, with 15 bases between them. The germline V gene has CDR1 MGHRA and CDR2 YSYEKL. The CDR3 nucleotides are TGCGCCAGCAGGGGATTGCAGGGCATCACTGAAGCTTTCTTT. Protein: CASRGLQGITEAFF.

The genes are TRBV28 and TRBJ2-1, with TRBD2 as a possible D gene (5 bases). The CDR3 is made up of 16 amino acids. The V gene's germline CDR1 is MDHEN and CDR2 SYDVKM. Deletions cut 2 bases from V and 3 bases from J, with 14 bases between. The CDR3 loop reads CASSLLTKRIYNEQFF. The DNA for the CDR3 is TGTGCCAGCAGTTTACTGACTAAAAGGATCTACAATGAGCAGTTCTTC. The full variable domain, its missing parts supplied by reference TRBV28 and TRBJ2-1, is DVKVTQSSRYLVKRTGEKVFLECVQDMDHENMFWYRQDPGLGLRLIYFSYDVKMKEKGDIPEGYSVSREKKERFSLILESASTNQTSMYLCASSLLTKRIYNEQFFGPGTRLTVL.

This clone was seen a handful of times. The chain uses TRBV2 and TRBJ2-7; D is unclear. V was clipped by 4 bases and J by 2 bases, with 9 bases between them. This CDR3 is 13 amino acids long. The V gene's germline CDR1 is SNHLY and CDR2 FYNNEI. The CDR3 DNA follows: TGTGCCAGCAGTGTAGGCACAACCTACGAGCAGTACTTC. Its translation is CASSVGTTYEQYF.

The rearrangement joins TRBV6-5 to TRBJ2-2, with 10 bases fitting TRBD1. V shed 2 bases, J shed 4 bases, and the junction held 1 base outside the gene matches. Per the germline V gene, CDR1 is MNHEY and CDR2 is SVGAGI. The CDR3 has 15 amino acids. The CDR3 DNA reads TGTGCCAGCAGTTACAGGGACAGGGGCACCGGGGAGCTGTTTTTT. This codes for CASSYRDRGTGELFF.

The chain recombines TRBV28 with TRBJ2-7; no firm D call. V lost 4 bases, J lost 5 bases, and 9 bases lay in between. Per the germline V gene, CDR1 is MDHEN and CDR2 is SYDVKM. The CDR3 is 12 residues long. The CDR3 sequence is CASSYPTDEQYF. DNA for the CDR3: TGTGCCAGCAGTTACCCCACGGACGAGCAGTACTTC. The variable domain in full, completed from reference TRBV28 and TRBJ2-7, reads DVKVTQSSRYLVKRTGEKVFLECVQDMDHENMFWYRQDPGLGLRLIYFSYDVKMKEKGDIPEGYSVSREKKERFSLILESASTNQTSMYLCASSYPTDEQYFGPGTRLTVT.

CDR3 sequence (DNA): TGTGCCAGCAGTGAATATTCCGGGGTTGGGAACACTGAAGCTTTCTTT. It specifies CASSEYSGVGNTEAFF. The V gene is TRBV25-1, the J gene TRBJ1-1; D gene uncertain. CDR3 size: 16 residues. The V end was cut by 0 bases, the J end by 1 base, with 12 bases between. From germline, CDR1 is MGHDK and CDR2 SYGVNS.

The V call is TRBV27, the J call TRBJ2-5; maybe TRBD1 (5 bases). This CDR3 has 15 residues. Trimming removed 6 bases at V and 5 bases at J, with 19 bases between. From germline, CDR1 is MNHEY and CDR2 SMNVEV (reference sequence). The CDR3 loop is CASRHYQQGRETQYF. CDR3 sequence (DNA): TGTGCCAGCAGACATTATCAGCAGGGTAGGGAGACCCAGTACTTC.

The V call is TRBV19, the J call TRBJ2-4, with D possibly being TRBD1 (5 bases). The CDR3 is made up of 16 amino acids. V was cut by 7 bases and J by 0 bases, with 16 bases left in between. The germline V gene has CDR1 LNHDA and CDR2 SQIVND (reference sequence). The CDR3 DNA reads as TGTGCCAGTACTTCTCAGGGAAGGCTAGCCAAAAACATTCAGTACTTC. This encodes CASTSQGRLAKNIQYF.

This clone showed up just a few times. V is TRBV5-4 and J is TRBJ1-1, with D unresolved. Germline V gives CDR1 SGHNT, CDR2 YYREEE (reference sequence). The V and J ends lost 0 bases and 1 base respectively, with 10 bases between them. The CDR3 has 15 amino acids. The CDR3 sequence: CASSLDGRKNTEAFF. The CDR3 bases are TGTGCCAGCAGCTTGGATGGCAGGAAGAACACTGAAGCTTTCTTT.